This T cell receptor beta chain stems from a study of T cell changes during pregnancy in multiple sclerosis. Trimming at V came to 4 bases and at J to 4 bases, leaving 7 bases not matched to a gene. This CDR3 is 14 amino acids long. CDR1 and CDR2 (germline): SGHDT, YYEEEE. The repertoire was sequenced with immunoSEQ multiplex PCR; TCRdb's copy has only in-frame clones and lacks some. The top ten hold around 2% of the sample, which has over 85,000 clones, approximately 90% seen once. Specimen: peripheral blood, collected in the first trimester of pregnancy. The clonotype originates from a female donor in good health, enrolled as a control in a pregnancy study. The gene calls are TRBV5-6 and TRBJ1-2; the match to TRBD1 covers 7 bases. This CDR3 reads CASSGTRTGYGYTF. Here the CDR3 DNA reads TGTGCCAGCAGCGGCACAAGGACAGGCTATGGCTACACCTTC.